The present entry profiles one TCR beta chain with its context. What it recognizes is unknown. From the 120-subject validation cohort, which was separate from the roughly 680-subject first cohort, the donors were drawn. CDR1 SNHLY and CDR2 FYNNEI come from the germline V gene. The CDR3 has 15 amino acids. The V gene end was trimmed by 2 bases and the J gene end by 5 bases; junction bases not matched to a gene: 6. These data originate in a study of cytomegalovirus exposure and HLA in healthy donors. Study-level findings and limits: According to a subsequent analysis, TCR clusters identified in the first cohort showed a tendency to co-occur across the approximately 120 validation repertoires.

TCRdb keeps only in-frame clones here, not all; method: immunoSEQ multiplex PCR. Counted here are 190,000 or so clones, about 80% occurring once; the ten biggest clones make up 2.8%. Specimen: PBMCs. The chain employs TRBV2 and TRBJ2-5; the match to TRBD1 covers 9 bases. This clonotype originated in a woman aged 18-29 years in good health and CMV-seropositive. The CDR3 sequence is CASSETGGSGETQYF. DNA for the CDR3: TGTGCCAGCAGTGAAACAGGGGGCTCGGGGGAGACCCAGTACTTC.